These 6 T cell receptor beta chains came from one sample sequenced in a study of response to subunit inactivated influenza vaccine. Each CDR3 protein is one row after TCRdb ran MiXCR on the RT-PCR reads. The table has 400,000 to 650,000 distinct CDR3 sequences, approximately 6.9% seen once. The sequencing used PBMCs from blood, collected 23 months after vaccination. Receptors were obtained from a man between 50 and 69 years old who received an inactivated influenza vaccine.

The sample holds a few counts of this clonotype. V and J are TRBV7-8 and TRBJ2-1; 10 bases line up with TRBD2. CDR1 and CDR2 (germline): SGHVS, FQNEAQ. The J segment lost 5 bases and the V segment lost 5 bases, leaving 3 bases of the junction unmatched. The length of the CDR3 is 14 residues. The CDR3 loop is CASSEREGNNEQFF. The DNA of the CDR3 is TGTGCCAGCAGCGAGCGGGAGGGAAACAATGAGCAGTTCTTC.

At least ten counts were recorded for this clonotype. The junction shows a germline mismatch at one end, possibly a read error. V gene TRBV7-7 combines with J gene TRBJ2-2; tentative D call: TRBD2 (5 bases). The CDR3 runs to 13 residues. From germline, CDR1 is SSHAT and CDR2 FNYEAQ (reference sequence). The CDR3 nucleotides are TGTGCTAGCAGCTATGGACGGGGCGGGGAGCTGTTTTTT. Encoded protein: CASSYGRGGELFF.

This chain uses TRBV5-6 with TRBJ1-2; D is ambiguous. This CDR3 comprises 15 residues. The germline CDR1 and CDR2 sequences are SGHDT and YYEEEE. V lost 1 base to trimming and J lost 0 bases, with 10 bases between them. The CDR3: CASSLMGIANYGYTF. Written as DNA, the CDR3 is TGTGCCAGCAGCTTGATGGGGATTGCTAACTATGGCTACACCTTC.

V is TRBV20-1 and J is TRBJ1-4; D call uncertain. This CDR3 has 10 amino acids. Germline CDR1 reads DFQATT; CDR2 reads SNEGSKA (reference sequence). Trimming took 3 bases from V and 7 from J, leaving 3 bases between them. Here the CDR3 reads CSARREKLFF. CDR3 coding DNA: TGCAGTGCTAGGCGTGAAAAACTGTTTTTT.

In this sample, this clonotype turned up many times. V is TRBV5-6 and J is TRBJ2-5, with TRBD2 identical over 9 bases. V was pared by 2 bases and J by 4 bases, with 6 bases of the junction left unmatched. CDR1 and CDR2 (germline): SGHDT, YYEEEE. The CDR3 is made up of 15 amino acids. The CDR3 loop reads CASSLQATSGETQYF. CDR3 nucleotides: TGTGCCAGCAGCTTACAGGCGACTAGCGGAGAGACCCAGTACTTC.

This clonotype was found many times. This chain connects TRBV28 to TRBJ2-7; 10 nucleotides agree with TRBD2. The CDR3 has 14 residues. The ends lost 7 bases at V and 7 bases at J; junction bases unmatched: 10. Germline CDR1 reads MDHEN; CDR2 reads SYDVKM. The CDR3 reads CASMEEREGGEQYF. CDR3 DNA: TGTGCCAGCATGGAGGAGCGGGAGGGTGGTGAGCAGTACTTC.